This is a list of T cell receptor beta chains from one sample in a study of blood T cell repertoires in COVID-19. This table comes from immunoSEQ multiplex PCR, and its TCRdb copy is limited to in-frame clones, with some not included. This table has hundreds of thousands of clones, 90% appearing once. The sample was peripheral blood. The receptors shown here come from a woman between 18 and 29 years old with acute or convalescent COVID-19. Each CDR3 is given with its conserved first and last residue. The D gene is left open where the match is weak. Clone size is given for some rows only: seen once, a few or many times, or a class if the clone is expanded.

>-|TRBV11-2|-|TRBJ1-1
CASSPPGVKEAFF
TGTGCCAGCAGCCCACCGGGAGTCAAAGAAGCTTTCTTT
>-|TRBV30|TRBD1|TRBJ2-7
CARSRGQGAGEQYF
TGTGCCCGCAGCAGAGGACAGGGGGCAGGAGAGCAGTACTTC
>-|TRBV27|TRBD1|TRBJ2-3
CASTSPGQGTDTQYF
TGTGCCAGCACCTCTCCGGGACAGGGCACAGATACGCAGTATTTT
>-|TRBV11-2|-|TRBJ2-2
CASSSSDRKLFTGELFF
TGTGCCAGCAGCTCTTCGGACAGAAAGCTATTTACCGGGGAGCTGTTTTTT
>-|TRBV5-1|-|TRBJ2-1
CASSLGTDLSYNEQFF
TGCGCCAGCAGCTTGGGGACAGATCTATCCTACAATGAGCAGTTCTTC
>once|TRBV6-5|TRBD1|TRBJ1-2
CASSYELTGAYGYTF
TGTGCCAGCAGTTACGAGCTGACAGGGGCTTATGGCTACACCTTC
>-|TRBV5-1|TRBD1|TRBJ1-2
CASSFRQGGDGYTF
TGCGCCAGCAGCTTTAGACAGGGTGGGGATGGCTACACCTTC
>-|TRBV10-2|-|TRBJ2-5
CASSGLEGQPIQETQYF
TGCGCCAGCAGTGGGTTGGAGGGACAGCCGATCCAAGAGACCCAGTACTTC
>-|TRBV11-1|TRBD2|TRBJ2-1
CASSLFGGAAYNEQFF
TGTGCCAGCAGCTTATTCGGGGGGGCCGCCTACAATGAGCAGTTCTTC
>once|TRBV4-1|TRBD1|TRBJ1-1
CASSQVTGGTEAFF
TGCGCCAGCAGCCAAGTAACAGGGGGCACTGAAGCTTTCTTT
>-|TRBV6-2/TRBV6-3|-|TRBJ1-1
CASSRVMGGGNTEAFF
TGTGCCAGCAGTCGCGTCATGGGGGGAGGGAACACTGAAGCTTTCTTT
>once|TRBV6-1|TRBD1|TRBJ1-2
CASSGQGASTGVLQFYGYTF
TGTGCCAGCAGTGGACAGGGTGCGTCAACCGGGGTGCTCCAATTCTATGGCTACACCTTC
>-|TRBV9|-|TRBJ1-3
CASSVDPVSSGNTIYF
TGTGCCAGCAGCGTAGATCCGGTGAGCTCTGGAAACACCATATATTTT
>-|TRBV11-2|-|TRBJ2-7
CASATGEAGEQYF
TGTGCCAGTGCGACAGGGGAAGCGGGGGAGCAGTACTTC
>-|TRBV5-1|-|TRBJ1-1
CASSLANRNTEAFF
TGCGCCAGCAGCTTGGCCAACAGGAACACTGAAGCTTTCTTT
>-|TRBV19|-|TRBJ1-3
CASSTVRSSGNTIYF
TGTGCCAGTAGTACGGTGAGGAGCTCTGGAAACACCATATATTTT
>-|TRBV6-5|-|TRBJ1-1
CASSYSPPLLAFF
TGTGCCAGCAGTTACTCACCTCCCCTACTAGCTTTCTTT
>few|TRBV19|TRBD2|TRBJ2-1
CASCCSGGSDEQFF
TGTGCCAGCTGCTGTAGCGGGGGATCCGATGAGCAGTTCTTC
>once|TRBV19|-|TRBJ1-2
CASSIYLGPYGYTF
TGTGCCAGTAGTATATACCTGGGGCCCTATGGCTACACCTTC
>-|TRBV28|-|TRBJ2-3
CASSFPLETVQDSSTDTQYF
TGTGCCAGCAGTTTCCCCTTGGAGACAGTCCAGGATTCTAGCACAGATACGCAGTATTTT
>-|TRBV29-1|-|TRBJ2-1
CSAAGGFSYNEQFF
TGCAGCGCCGCTGGCGGGTTCTCCTACAATGAGCAGTTCTTC
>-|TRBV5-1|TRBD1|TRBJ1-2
CASSFRDRGDYGYTF
TGCGCCAGCAGCTTCCGGGACAGGGGTGACTATGGCTACACCTTC
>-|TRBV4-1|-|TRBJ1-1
CASSQAERITEAFF
TGCGCCAGCAGCCAAGCAGAACGAATCACAGAAGCTTTCTTT
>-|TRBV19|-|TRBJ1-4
CASSSQQIMDEKLFF
TGTGCCAGTAGTTCACAGCAGATCATGGATGAAAAACTGTTTTTT
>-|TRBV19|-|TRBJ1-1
CASSFFAMGGTEAFF
TGTGCCAGTAGTTTCTTCGCGATGGGGGGCACTGAAGCTTTCTTT
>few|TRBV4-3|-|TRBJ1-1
CASSPTHGNTEAFF
TGCGCCAGCAGCCCGACTCACGGGAACACTGAAGCTTTCTTT
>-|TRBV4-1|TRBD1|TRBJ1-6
CASSQAGTAMNSPLHF
TGCGCCAGCAGCCAAGCCGGGACAGCCATGAATTCACCCCTCCACTTT
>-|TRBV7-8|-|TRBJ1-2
CASSFLEVLSVYGYTF
TGTGCCAGCAGCTTTTTAGAGGTCCTGAGTGTTTATGGCTACACCTTC
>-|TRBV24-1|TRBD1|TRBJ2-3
CATSVGGTGKGQRDTQYF
TGTGCCACCAGTGTAGGTGGGACAGGGAAGGGGCAAAGAGATACGCAGTATTTT
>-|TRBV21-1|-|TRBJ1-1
CASRGQGAGTEAFF
TGTGCCAGCAGGGGGCAGGGGGCGGGAACTGAAGCTTTCTTT
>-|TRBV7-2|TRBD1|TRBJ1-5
CASSLGTGGGSQPQHF
TGTGCCAGCAGCTTGGGTACAGGGGGCGGAAGTCAGCCCCAGCATTTT
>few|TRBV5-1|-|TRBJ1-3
CASSTRTGNTIYF
TGCGCCAGCAGCACGAGGACTGGAAACACCATATATTTT
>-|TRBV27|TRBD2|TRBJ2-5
CASSLGGGAETQYF
TGTGCCAGCAGTTTAGGCGGGGGTGCGGAGACCCAGTACTTC
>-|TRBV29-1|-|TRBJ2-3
CSVEERGWGTDTQYF
TGCAGCGTTGAAGAGCGGGGATGGGGCACAGATACGCAGTATTTT
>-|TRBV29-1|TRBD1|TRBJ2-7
CSVGQGLIEQYF
TGCAGCGTTGGACAGGGGTTAATCGAGCAGTACTTC
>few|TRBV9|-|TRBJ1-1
CASSPQGNTEAFF
TGTGCCAGCAGCCCCCAGGGGAACACTGAAGCTTTCTTT